This passage covers 10 T cell receptor beta chains from one sample sequenced in a study of CD8+CD57+ T cells in acquired aplastic anemia. CDR3 and TCR beta VDJ profiling relied on genomic DNA as the template. TCRdb processed the reads anew with MiXCR; each CDR3 protein has one entry. The data show just over 150,000 distinct CDR3 sequences, 40% to 60% seen once. Individuals selected for sequencing had exhibited CD8+CD57+ cell expansion on flow cytometry. Sequencing input: sorted CD4+, CD8+, or CD8+CD57+ T cells (not recorded which) from PBMCs. These receptors originate from a human donor with aplastic anemia.

The chain uses TRBV12-3 or TRBV12-4 and TRBJ1-6; 7 nucleotides match TRBD1. The CDR3 totals 14 residues. V gave up 7 bases and J gave up 10 bases; unmatched junction bases: 10. CDR3 in DNA: TGTGCCAGCACCAGAACAGGGGATGGATCACCCCTCCACTTT. Its translation: CASTRTGDGSPLHF.

The gene calls are TRBV25-1 and TRBJ2-1, with 9 positions matching TRBD1. This CDR3 contains 16 residues. From germline, CDR1 is MGHDK and CDR2 SYGVNS. V shed 5 bases, J shed 5 bases, and the junction held 10 bases outside the gene matches. DNA for the CDR3: TGTGCCAGCAGTCCCGGGACAGGGAGGGCCGACAATGAGCAGTTCTTC. Protein: CASSPGTGRADNEQFF.

The DNA of the CDR3 is TGTGCCAGCAGCTTTTTGGATACGCAGTACTTC. Its translation: CASSFLDTQYF. The rearrangement joins TRBV7-2 to TRBJ2-5; D is unclear. The ends were cut back, 3 bases at V and 11 bases at J, with 10 bases in the middle. Per the germline V gene, CDR1 is SGHTA and CDR2 is FQGNSA. This CDR3 contains 11 residues.

This clonotype was detected ten times or more. The CDR3 bases are TGTGCCACCAGCACACCGGACAGGGGCTATTATGGCTACACCTTC. The encoded protein is CATSTPDRGYYGYTF. This chain uses TRBV15 with TRBJ1-2; 9 nucleotides agree with TRBD1. V gave up 4 bases and J gave up 5 bases; unmatched junction bases: 8. This CDR3 region has 15 residues. Germline V CDR1 and CDR2: LNHNV, YYDKDF (reference sequence).

The V call is TRBV3-1, the J call TRBJ2-1; 8 bases align to TRBD2. Germline V gene lookup returns CDR1 LGHDT and CDR2 YNNKEL (reference sequence). Trimming cost V 4 bases and J 3 bases; bases outside gene matches: 8. The CDR3 is made up of 16 amino acids. CDR3 residues: CASSPLGSGSYNEQFF. The CDR3 DNA sequence: TGTGCCAGCAGCCCCCTAGGGAGCGGGAGCTACAATGAGCAGTTCTTC.

Comments on this clonotype: In this CDR3 the conserved last residue, phenylalanine or tryptophan, is missing, so a read error is likely. The chain couples TRBV7-6 to TRBJ2-7; weak D call: TRBD1 (5 bases). V lost 3 bases and J lost 3, with 18 bases in between. Per germline, CDR1 SGHVS and CDR2 FNYEAQ. The CDR3 is 16 amino acids. CDR3 sequence reads: CASSLAPALQDYEQYL. CDR3 DNA sequence: TGTGCCAGCAGCTTGGCCCCTGCTTTACAGGACTACGAGCAGTACCTC.

This clonotype has only one observation. The rearrangement links TRBV19 to TRBJ1-5; TRBD1 aligns across 12 bases. The germline CDR1 and CDR2 sequences are LNHDA and SQIVND (reference sequence). Trimming took 5 bases from V and 3 from J; bases not matched to a gene: 8. CDR3 length equals 17 residues. CDR3 loop: CASSGRDRGRINQPQHF. In nucleotides, the CDR3 is TGTGCCAGTAGTGGCCGGGACAGGGGGCGAATCAATCAGCCCCAGCATTTT. The entire variable domain, with the rest obtained from reference TRBV19 and TRBJ1-5, is as follows: DGGITQSPKYLFRKEGQNVTLSCEQNLNHDAMYWYRQDPGQGLRLIYYSQIVNDFQKGDIAEGYSVSREKKESFPLTVTSAQKNPTAFYLCASSGRDRGRINQPQHFGDGTRLSIL.

As regards this clonotype: The missing conserved phenylalanine or tryptophan at the end of this CDR3 makes a read error likely. The limits of the CDR3 on the DNA are not certain, so only TCRdb's listed CDR3 is given. The chain combines TRBV2 with TRBJ1-1. 8 amino acids form the CDR3, both terminal residues included. Germline CDR1 and CDR2: SNHLY and FYNNEI. CDR3 in amino acids: CASSEALL.

The V and J genes are TRBV9 and TRBJ2-7; 10 positions match TRBD1. Germline trimming cut 4 bases from V and 4 bases from J; bases unmatched to any gene: 5. This CDR3 is 14 amino acids long. Germline V lookup: CDR1 SGDLS, CDR2 YYNGEE. The CDR3: CASSPRTGGYEQYF. The CDR3 nucleotides are TGTGCCAGCAGCCCCCGGACAGGGGGATACGAGCAGTACTTC.

V is TRBV24-1 and J is TRBJ2-3; tentative D call: TRBD2 (6 bases). The CDR3 runs 16 residues. V was pared by 4 bases and J by 2 bases, with 15 bases between. Germline V gene lookup returns CDR1 KGHDR and CDR2 SFDVKD. The CDR3 region is CATSDRLSGDTDTQYF. Here the CDR3 DNA reads TGTGCCACCAGTGACCGCCTTAGCGGAGACACAGATACGCAGTATTTT.